This T cell receptor (beta chain) originates from a study of T cell therapy after organ transplantation. From germline, CDR1 is SNHLY and CDR2 FYNNEI. V shed 4 bases and J shed 0 bases, with 15 bases lying between them. This CDR3 contains 16 residues. Sequencing used immunoSEQ multiplex PCR; TCRdb keeps in-frame clones, though not all of them. The sample consists of over 45,000 clones, about 94% of them appearing once. Regarding this clone: Its antigen is unidentified.

The starting material was CD8+ T cells from blood, obtained before autologous CMV-specific T cell therapy. This receptor was taken from a human patient who had received a solid organ transplant and had CMV disease. The chain links TRBV2 to TRBJ2-5; D is unresolved. CDR3 in DNA: TGTGCCAGCAGTGGGGCCCGACACCTGTACCAAGAGACCCAGTACTTC. It translates to CASSGARHLYQETQYF.